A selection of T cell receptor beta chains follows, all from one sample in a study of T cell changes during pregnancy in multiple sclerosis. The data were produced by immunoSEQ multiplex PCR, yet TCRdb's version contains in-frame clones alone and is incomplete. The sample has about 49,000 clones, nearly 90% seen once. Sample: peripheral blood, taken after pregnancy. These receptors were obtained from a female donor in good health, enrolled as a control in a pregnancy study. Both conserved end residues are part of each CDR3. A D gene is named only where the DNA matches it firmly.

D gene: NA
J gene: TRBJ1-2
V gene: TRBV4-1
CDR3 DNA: TGCGCCAGCAGCCAAGATAAGAGGTATGGCTACACCTTC
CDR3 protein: CASSQDKRYGYTF

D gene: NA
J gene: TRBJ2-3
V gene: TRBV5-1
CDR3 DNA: TGCGCCAGCAGGGACACAACGGGTACGCAGTATTTT
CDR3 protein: CASRDTTGTQYF

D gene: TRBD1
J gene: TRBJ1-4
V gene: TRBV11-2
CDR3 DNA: TGTGCCAGCAGCTCCTACAGGGGGAAAAGAGAAAAACTGTTTTTT
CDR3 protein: CASSSYRGKREKLFF

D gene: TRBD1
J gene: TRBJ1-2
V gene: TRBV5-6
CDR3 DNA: TGTGCCAGCAGCTCGGACAGGGGCTCGGAGGGCTACACCTTC
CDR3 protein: CASSSDRGSEGYTF

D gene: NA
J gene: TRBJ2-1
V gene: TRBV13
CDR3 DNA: TGTGCCACCAACTTAGTCGCGGGCGGTACCAATGAGCAGTTCTTC
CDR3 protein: CATNLVAGGTNEQFF

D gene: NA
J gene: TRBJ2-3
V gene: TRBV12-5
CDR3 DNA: TGTGCTAGTGGTTTAGAGGGGGGGCTTAGCGCAGATACGCAGTATTTT
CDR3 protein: CASGLEGGLSADTQYF

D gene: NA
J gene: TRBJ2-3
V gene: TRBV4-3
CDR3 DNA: TGCGCCAGCAGCCAAGAGGTTAGGAGGAGCACAGATACGCAGTATTTT
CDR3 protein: CASSQEVRRSTDTQYF

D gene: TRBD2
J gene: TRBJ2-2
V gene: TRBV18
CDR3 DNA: TGTGCCAGCTCAGTAAGGACTAGCGAGACCGGGGAGCTGTTTTTT
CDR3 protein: CASSVRTSETGELFF

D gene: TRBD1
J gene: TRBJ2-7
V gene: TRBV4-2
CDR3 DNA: TGTGCCAGCAGCCAACGACCGGACAGGGAACTCTCCTACGAGCAGTACTTC
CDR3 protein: CASSQRPDRELSYEQYF

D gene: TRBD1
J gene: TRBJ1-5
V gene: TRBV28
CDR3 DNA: TGTGCCAGCAGGGACAGGGATAATCAGCCCCAGCATTTT
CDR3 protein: CASRDRDNQPQHF

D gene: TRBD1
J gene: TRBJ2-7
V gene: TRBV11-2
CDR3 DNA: TGTGCCAGCAGCTATGGGACAGGGGGGTACGAGCAGTACTTC
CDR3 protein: CASSYGTGGYEQYF

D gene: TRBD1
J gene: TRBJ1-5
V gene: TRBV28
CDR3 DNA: TGTGCCAGCAGTTCCCGGGACAGGGTTTTCAATCAGCCCCAGCATTTT
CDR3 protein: CASSSRDRVFNQPQHF

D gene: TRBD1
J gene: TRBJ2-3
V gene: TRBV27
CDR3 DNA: TGTGCCAGTAAAGCTCGACAGGGGGCCGGAGATACGCAGTATTTT
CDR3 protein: CASKARQGAGDTQYF

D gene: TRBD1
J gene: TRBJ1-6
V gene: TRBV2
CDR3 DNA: TGTGCCAGCACCCCGGGGACAGGGGTTAATTCACCCCTCCACTTT
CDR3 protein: CASTPGTGVNSPLHF

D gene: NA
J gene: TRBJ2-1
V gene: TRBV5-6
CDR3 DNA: TGTGCCAGCAGCGCCGCCCCCCCTAGCGTACGGCAGTTCTTC
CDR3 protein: CASSAAPPSVRQFF

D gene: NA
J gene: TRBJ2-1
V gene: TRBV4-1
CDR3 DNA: TGCGCCAGCAGCCCAACTACGGGGGCGCGGGAGTACAATGAGCAGTTCTTC
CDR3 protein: CASSPTTGAREYNEQFF

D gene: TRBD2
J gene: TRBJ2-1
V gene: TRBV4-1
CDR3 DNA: TGCGCCAGCAGCCGCACGACTAGCGGGTTACTCCCCTCCTACAATGAGCAGTTCTTC
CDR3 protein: CASSRTTSGLLPSYNEQFF

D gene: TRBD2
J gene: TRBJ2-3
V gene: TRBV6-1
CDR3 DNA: TGTGCCAGCAGTGAACGGAGGACTAGCGGTTTTAGCACAGATACGCAGTATTTT
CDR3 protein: CASSERRTSGFSTDTQYF

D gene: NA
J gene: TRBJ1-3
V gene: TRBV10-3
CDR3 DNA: TGTGCCATCAGTGATCGTACAGGGAACACCATATATTTT
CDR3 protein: CAISDRTGNTIYF

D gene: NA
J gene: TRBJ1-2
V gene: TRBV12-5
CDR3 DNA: TGTGCTAGTGGTGATGAGGGGCAGGGACTCTATGGCTACACCTTC
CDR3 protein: CASGDEGQGLYGYTF

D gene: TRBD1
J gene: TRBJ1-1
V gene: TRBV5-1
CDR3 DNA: TGCGCCAGCAGCTTCCGGGACAGGGGGGACACTGAAGCTTTCTTT
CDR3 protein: CASSFRDRGDTEAFF

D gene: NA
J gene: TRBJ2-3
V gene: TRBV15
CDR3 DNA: TGTGCCACCAGCAGCCCTAGGACACCCGCTAGCACAGATACGCAGTATTTT
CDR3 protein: CATSSPRTPASTDTQYF

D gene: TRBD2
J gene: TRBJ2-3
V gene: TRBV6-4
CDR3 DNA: TGTGCCAGCAGTGAAATGGACGGGGCGGGAGCCGATACGCAGTATTTT
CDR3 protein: CASSEMDGAGADTQYF

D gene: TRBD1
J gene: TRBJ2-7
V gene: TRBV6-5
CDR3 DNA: TGTGCCAGCAGTAACACAGGGGCATGGTACGAGCAGTACTTC
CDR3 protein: CASSNTGAWYEQYF

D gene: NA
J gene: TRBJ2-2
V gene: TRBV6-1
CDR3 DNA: TGTGCCAGCAGTCTACAGGTTAACACCGGGGAGCTGTTTTTT
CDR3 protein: CASSLQVNTGELFF

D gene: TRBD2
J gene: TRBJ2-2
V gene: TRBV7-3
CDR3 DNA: TGTGCCAGCAGCTCTATTGCCGGGACTAGCGGGGGGGCTAACACCGGGGAGCTGTTTTTT
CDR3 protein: CASSSIAGTSGGANTGELFF

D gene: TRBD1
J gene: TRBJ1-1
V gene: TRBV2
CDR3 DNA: TGTGCCAGGGACAGGGAGGCGAACACTGAAGCTTTCTTT
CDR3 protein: CARDREANTEAFF